These 20 T cell receptor beta chains were sequenced from one sample in a study of beta chain features in type 1 diabetes. Study outcomes and limitations: Across all four CD4+ subsets, people with type 1 diabetes showed modestly shorter TCRB CDR3s.

The isolated RNA, all of it, was reverse transcribed, so expressed TCRB transcripts were what got sequenced. This table comes from immunoSEQ multiplex PCR, and its TCRdb copy is limited to in-frame clones, with some not included. This sample has hundreds of thousands of clones, with roughly an eighth found just once. Antigen specificity for these receptors is unknown. Material for sequencing was naive CD4+ T cells from blood. These receptors came from a man aged 18 to 30 with type 1 diabetes.

V is TRBV6-5 and J is TRBJ1-2; D unclear. From germline, CDR1 is MNHEY and CDR2 SVGAGI. The length of the CDR3 is 15 residues. Between the trimmed V and J ends, which lost 0 bases and 4 bases, there was a span of 12 bases. This chain's CDR3 is CASSYSGPFFYGYTF. CDR3 bases: TGTGCCAGCAGTTACTCCGGGCCGTTTTTCTATGGCTACACCTTC.

The chain employs TRBV7-9 and TRBJ2-3; D may be TRBD1 or TRBD2 (5 bases each). The length of the CDR3 is 15 residues. Trimming took 3 bases from V and 4 from J, leaving 14 bases between them. Germline assignment: CDR1 SEHNR and CDR2 FQNEAQ (reference sequence). The CDR3 DNA is TGTGCCAGCAGCTTTGATGACCGGGGCGCAGATACGCAGTATTTT. This codes for CASSFDDRGADTQYF.

A word on this clone: Other DNA sequences in this specimen translate into the identical CDR3. The J gene is TRBJ1-5, the V gene TRBV18; D is perhaps TRBD1 (5 bases). The CDR3 consists of 12 residues. V gave up 3 bases and J gave up 5 bases, with 5 bases separating them. Germline assignment: CDR1 KGHSH and CDR2 LQKENI. This chain's CDR3 is CASSPGDQPQHF. CDR3 bases: TGTGCCAGCTCACCGGGGGATCAGCCCCAGCATTTT.

This chain joins TRBV4-1 and TRBJ2-1, with TRBD2 identical over 10 bases. The CDR3 is made up of 15 amino acids. With 2 bases clipped from V and 12 bases from J, the junction kept 10 bases outside the gene matches. Germline CDR1 and CDR2: MGHRA and YSYEKL. This CDR3 is CASSQNSGGASRQFF. The CDR3, as DNA: TGCGCCAGCAGCCAAAACAGCGGGGGGGCTTCTCGGCAGTTCTTC.

On this clone itself: At one boundary the junction diverges from the germline segment, which might be a read error. The chain combines TRBV30 with TRBJ1-1; D is ambiguous. The CDR3 is made up of 13 amino acids. The germline gives CDR1 GTSNPN, CDR2 SVGIG (reference sequence). The CDR3 DNA follows: TGTGCCTGGAGTGTACAAGGGAACACTGAAGCTCTCTTT. Encoded protein: CAWSVQGNTEALF.

This chain uses TRBV30 with TRBJ1-5, with D perhaps matching TRBD1 (6 bases). V gave up 2 bases and J gave up 1 base, with 12 bases separating them. The CDR3 has 15 residues. Germline assignment: CDR1 GTSNPN and CDR2 SVGIG (reference sequence). CDR3 sequence: CAWSLQGVSNQPQHF. The CDR3 DNA is TGTGCCTGGAGTCTACAGGGTGTGAGCAATCAGCCCCAGCATTTT. Looking up the rest from reference TRBV30 and TRBJ1-5 gives the full variable domain: SQTIHQWPATLVQPVGSPLSLECTVEGTSNPNLYWYRQAAGRGLQLLFYSVGIGQISSEVPQNLSASRPQDRQFILSSKKLLLSDSGFYLCAWSLQGVSNQPQHFGDGTRLSIL.

The V and J genes are TRBV7-9 and TRBJ1-2; D might be TRBD1 (5 bases). Per germline, CDR1 SEHNR and CDR2 FQNEAQ (reference sequence). The CDR3 runs to 16 residues. Trimming pared 5 bases from V and 6 bases from J, leaving 22 bases between. This CDR3 reads CASSLILTAYTHGYTF. CDR3 nucleotide sequence: TGTGCCAGCAGCCTGATATTGACAGCTTATACCCATGGCTACACCTTC.

V gene TRBV5-1 combines with J gene TRBJ2-2, with D hard to call. Germline lookup yields CDR1 SGHRS and CDR2 YFSETQ. V lost 2 bases to trimming and J lost 3 bases, with 8 bases between them. The CDR3 runs to 14 residues. This CDR3 reads CASSFNGYTGELFF. CDR3 sequence (DNA): TGCGCCAGCAGCTTTAATGGATACACCGGGGAGCTGTTTTTT. The full variable domain, completed using reference TRBV5-1 and TRBJ2-2, is KAGVTQTPRYLIKTRGQQVTLSCSPISGHRSVSWYQQTPGQGLQFLFEYFSETQRNKGNFPGRFSGRQFSNSRSEMNVSTLELGDSALYLCASSFNGYTGELFFGEGSRLTVL.

In its sample, this clone was seen a few times. The rearrangement uses TRBV29-1 and TRBJ1-1; 11 bases are a match to TRBD1. Germline assignment: CDR1 SQVTM and CDR2 ANQGSEA. The CDR3 totals 16 residues. V trimming: 0 bases; J trimming: 4 bases; junction bases outside the gene matches: 7. The CDR3 DNA reads as TGCAGCGTTGAAGATAGGGGACAGGGGGTCAGCACTGAAGCTTTCTTT. Translated, it gives CSVEDRGQGVSTEAFF.

This chain uses TRBV19 with TRBJ2-7; 8 nucleotides agree with TRBD1. The CDR3 sequence is 16 residues long. V shed 8 bases, J shed 1 base, and the junction held 13 bases outside the gene matches. Looked up from germline, CDR1 is LNHDA and CDR2 is SQIVND (reference sequence). CDR3 DNA sequence: TGTGCCAGTCACGGACAGGGCGGAAAAGGATCCTACGAGCAGTACTTC. This gives the protein CASHGQGGKGSYEQYF.

The chain recombines TRBV29-1 with TRBJ1-2, with D possibly matching TRBD1 (6 bases). This CDR3 region has 13 residues. V was shortened by 3 bases and J by 7 bases, with 15 bases between the two germline ends. Germline CDR1 SQVTM, CDR2 ANQGSEA. The CDR3 region has the DNA TGCAGCGTTGATGGGGGCTGGCCGGGTGGCTACACCTTC. It codes for CSVDGGWPGGYTF. The variable domain in full, with the rest retrieved from reference TRBV29-1 and TRBJ1-2, is SAVISQKPSRDICQRGTSLTIQCQVDSQVTMMFWYRQQPGQSLTLIATANQGSEATYESGFVIDKFPISRPNLTFSTLTVSNMSPEDSSIYLCSVDGGWPGGYTFGSGTRLTVV.

The chain employs TRBV25-1 and TRBJ1-1; no firm D call. Germline V gene sequence: CDR1 MGHDK, CDR2 SYGVNS. CDR3 length: 12 amino acids. The germline V and J ends were trimmed by 2 bases and 1 base, with 2 bases remaining between them. The CDR3 sequence: CASSERNTEAFF. Written as DNA, the CDR3 is TGTGCCAGCAGTGAAAGGAACACTGAAGCTTTCTTT.

The J gene is TRBJ1-4, the V gene TRBV6-6, with D perhaps TRBD1 (6 bases). V was clipped by 2 bases and J by 6 bases, with 10 bases between them. This CDR3 is 14 amino acids long. Germline V gene data show CDR1 as MNHNY and CDR2 as SVGAGI (reference sequence). CDR3 nucleotides: TGTGCCAGCAGTTACGAGGGGGGTGATGAAAAACTGTTTTTT. Its translation: CASSYEGGDEKLFF.

This clone has only a few counts. The sample contains more than one DNA sequence encoding this CDR3. This sequence joins TRBV5-1 and TRBJ1-2, with D possibly matching TRBD1 (6 bases). V lost 4 bases and J lost 1, with 8 bases in between. Germline V gene data show CDR1 as SGHRS and CDR2 as YFSETQ. The length of the CDR3 is 13 residues. CDR3 bases: TGCGCCAGCAGCCTGGACAGTAACTATGGCTACACCTTC. Translation: CASSLDSNYGYTF.

This sequence joins TRBV28 and TRBJ1-6, with 9 bases fitting TRBD1. After removal of 6 bases from V and 7 bases from J, the junction contained 1 base not matched to a gene. Per germline, CDR1 MDHEN and CDR2 SYDVKM. The CDR3 extends over 13 amino acids. CDR3 sequence: CASSGTGNSPLHF. The CDR3 nucleotides read TGTGCCAGCAGCGGGACAGGGAATTCACCCCTCCACTTT.

This clone showed up just a few times. The chain carries TRBV7-9 and TRBJ1-1, with 9 bases identical to TRBD1. The CDR3 sequence is 16 residues long. The germline V gene encodes CDR1 SEHNR and CDR2 FQNEAQ (reference sequence). The ends lost 5 bases at V and 9 bases at J; junction bases unmatched: 16. CDR3 residues: CASSNDDRDRALKAFF. The CDR3 nucleotides are TGTGCCAGCAGCAACGATGACCGGGACAGGGCTCTGAAAGCTTTCTTT.

The genes are TRBV14 and TRBJ2-1; unclear D gene. CDR3 length: 16 residues. The V gene lost 0 bases and the J gene lost 4 bases, with 13 bases spanning the gap. The V gene's germline CDR1 is SGHDN and CDR2 FVKESK. CDR3 residues: CASSQDRGSRYNEQFF. In DNA, the CDR3 is TGTGCCAGCAGCCAAGACCGAGGCAGCCGGTACAATGAGCAGTTCTTC.

The rearrangement uses TRBV2 and TRBJ1-3; D is ambiguous. Germline V lookup: CDR1 SNHLY, CDR2 FYNNEI. Trimming stripped 6 bases from V and 7 bases from J, with 19 bases between. This CDR3 is built from 15 residues. The DNA of the CDR3 is TGTGCCAGCAGGGAGGACTCGATTTTGGGTAACACCATATATTTT. Its translation is CASREDSILGNTIYF. Complete variable domain (other parts from reference TRBV2 and TRBJ1-3): EPEVTQTPSHQVTQMGQEVILRCVPISNHLYFYWYRQILGQKVEFLVSFYNNEISEKSEIFDDQFSVERPDGSNFTLKIRSTKLEDSAMYFCASREDSILGNTIYFGEGSWLTVV.

V and J are TRBV9 and TRBJ2-3, with D maybe TRBD1 (5 bases). CDR1 and CDR2 (germline): SGDLS, YYNGEE. V dropped 3 bases and J dropped 0 bases, with 14 bases sitting between them. CDR3 size: 16 residues. The CDR3 region is CASSDGATPSTDTQYF. DNA for the CDR3: TGTGCCAGCAGCGATGGGGCGACCCCCAGCACAGATACGCAGTATTTT.

The rearrangement links TRBV5-1 to TRBJ1-2; D call uncertain. The CDR3 is made up of 12 amino acids. Germline V gene data show CDR1 as SGHRS and CDR2 as YFSETQ. V lost 5 bases and J 2 bases, leaving 7 bases between the germline ends. The CDR3 protein is CASRPANYGYTF. The DNA of the CDR3 is TGCGCCAGCAGACCGGCAAACTATGGCTACACCTTC. Full variable domain (missing parts from reference TRBV5-1 and TRBJ1-2): KAGVTQTPRYLIKTRGQQVTLSCSPISGHRSVSWYQQTPGQGLQFLFEYFSETQRNKGNFPGRFSGRQFSNSRSEMNVSTLELGDSALYLCASRPANYGYTFGSGTRLTVV.